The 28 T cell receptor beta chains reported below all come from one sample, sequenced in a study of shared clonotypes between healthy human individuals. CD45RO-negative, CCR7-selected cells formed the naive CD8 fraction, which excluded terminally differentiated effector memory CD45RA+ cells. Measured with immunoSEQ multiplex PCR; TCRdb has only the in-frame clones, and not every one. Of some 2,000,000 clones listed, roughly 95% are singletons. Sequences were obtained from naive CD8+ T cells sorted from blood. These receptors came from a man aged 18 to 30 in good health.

The CDR3 DNA sequence: TGTGCCAGCAGCTCTCCGGGACTAGCGGATACGCAGTATTTT. Its protein product is CASSSPGLADTQYF. The V and J genes are TRBV13 and TRBJ2-3, with 10 bases aligning to TRBD2. The CDR3 is 14 amino acids. Unmatched junction bases numbered 4, after V lost 4 bases and J lost 6 bases. Per germline, CDR1 PRHDT and CDR2 FYEKMQ (reference sequence).

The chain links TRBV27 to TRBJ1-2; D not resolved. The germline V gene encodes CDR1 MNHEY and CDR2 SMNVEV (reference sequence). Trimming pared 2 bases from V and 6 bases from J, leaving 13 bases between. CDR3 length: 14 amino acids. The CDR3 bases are TGTGCCAGCAGTTTAACATCCCTGGCGGATGGCTACACCTTC. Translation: CASSLTSLADGYTF.

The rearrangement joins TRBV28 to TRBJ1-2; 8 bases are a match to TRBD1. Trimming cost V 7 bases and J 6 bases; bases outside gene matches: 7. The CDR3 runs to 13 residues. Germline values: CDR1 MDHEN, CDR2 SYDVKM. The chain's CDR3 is CASNDRGTDGYTF. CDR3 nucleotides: TGTGCCAGCAATGACAGGGGAACGGATGGCTACACCTTC.

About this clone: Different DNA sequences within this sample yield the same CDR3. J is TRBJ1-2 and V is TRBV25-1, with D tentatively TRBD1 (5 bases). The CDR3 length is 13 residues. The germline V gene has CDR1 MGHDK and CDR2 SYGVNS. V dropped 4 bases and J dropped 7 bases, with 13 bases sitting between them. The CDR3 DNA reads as TGTGCCAGCAGTGTAACCGGGGGTGGTGGCTACACCTTC. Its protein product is CASSVTGGGGYTF.

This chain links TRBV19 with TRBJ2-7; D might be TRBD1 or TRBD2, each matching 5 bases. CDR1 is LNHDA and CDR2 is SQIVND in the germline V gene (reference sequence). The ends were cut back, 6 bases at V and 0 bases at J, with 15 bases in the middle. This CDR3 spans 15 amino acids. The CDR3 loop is CASRAWDLSSYEQYF. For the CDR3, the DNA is TGTGCCAGTAGGGCTTGGGACCTCAGCTCCTACGAGCAGTACTTC.

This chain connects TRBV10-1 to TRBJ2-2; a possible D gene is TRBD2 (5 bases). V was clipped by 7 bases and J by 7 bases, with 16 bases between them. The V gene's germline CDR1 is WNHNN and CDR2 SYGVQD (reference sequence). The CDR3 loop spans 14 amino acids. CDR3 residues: CASTKGIEGGELFF. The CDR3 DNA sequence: TGCGCCAGCACCAAAGGGATTGAGGGCGGGGAGCTGTTTTTT.

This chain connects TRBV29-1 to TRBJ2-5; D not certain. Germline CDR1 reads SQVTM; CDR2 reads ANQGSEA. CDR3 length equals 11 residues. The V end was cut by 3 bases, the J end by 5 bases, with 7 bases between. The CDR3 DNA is TGCAGCGTTGAGATGGATGAGACCCAGTACTTC. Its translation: CSVEMDETQYF.

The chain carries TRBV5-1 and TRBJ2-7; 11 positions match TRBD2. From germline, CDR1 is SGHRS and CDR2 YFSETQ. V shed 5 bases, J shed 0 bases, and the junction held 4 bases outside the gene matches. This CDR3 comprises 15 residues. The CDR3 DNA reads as TGCGCCAGCAGAACCGGGACTAGCGGCTCCTACGAGCAGTACTTC. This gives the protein CASRTGTSGSYEQYF.

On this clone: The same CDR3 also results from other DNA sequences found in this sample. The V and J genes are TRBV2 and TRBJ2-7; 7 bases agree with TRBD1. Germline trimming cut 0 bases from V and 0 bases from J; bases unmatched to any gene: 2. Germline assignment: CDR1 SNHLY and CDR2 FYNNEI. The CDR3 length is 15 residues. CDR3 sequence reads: CASSEAWDSSYEQYF. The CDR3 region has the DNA TGTGCCAGCAGTGAAGCTTGGGACAGCTCCTACGAGCAGTACTTC.

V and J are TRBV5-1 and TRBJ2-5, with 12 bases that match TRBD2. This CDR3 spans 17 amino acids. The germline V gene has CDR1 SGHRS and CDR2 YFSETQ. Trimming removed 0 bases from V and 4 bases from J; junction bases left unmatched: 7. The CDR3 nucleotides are TGCGCCAGCAGCTTGGAAGAGCTAGCGGGAGGGAGAGAGACCCAGTACTTC. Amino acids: CASSLEELAGGRETQYF.

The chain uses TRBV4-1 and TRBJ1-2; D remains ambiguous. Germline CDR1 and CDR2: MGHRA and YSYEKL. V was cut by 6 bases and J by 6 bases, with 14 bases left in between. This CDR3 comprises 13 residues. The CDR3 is CASSSPVPDGYTF. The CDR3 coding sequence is TGCGCCAGCAGTTCGCCCGTTCCTGATGGCTACACCTTC.

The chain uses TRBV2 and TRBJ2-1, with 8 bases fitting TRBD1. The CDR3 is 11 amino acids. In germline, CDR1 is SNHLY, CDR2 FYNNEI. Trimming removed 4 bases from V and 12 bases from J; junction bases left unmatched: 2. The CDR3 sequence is CASSAGQGQFF. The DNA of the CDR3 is TGTGCCAGCAGTGCCGGACAGGGGCAGTTCTTC. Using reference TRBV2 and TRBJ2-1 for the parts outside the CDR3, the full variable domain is EPEVTQTPSHQVTQMGQEVILRCVPISNHLYFYWYRQILGQKVEFLVSFYNNEISEKSEIFDDQFSVERPDGSNFTLKIRSTKLEDSAMYFCASSAGQGQFFGPGTRLTVL.

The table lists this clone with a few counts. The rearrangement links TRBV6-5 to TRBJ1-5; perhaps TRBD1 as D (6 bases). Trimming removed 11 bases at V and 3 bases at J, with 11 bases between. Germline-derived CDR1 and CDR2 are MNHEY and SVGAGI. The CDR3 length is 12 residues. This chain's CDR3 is CAAGQTNQPQHF. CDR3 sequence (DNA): TGTGCCGCAGGACAGACCAATCAGCCCCAGCATTTT.

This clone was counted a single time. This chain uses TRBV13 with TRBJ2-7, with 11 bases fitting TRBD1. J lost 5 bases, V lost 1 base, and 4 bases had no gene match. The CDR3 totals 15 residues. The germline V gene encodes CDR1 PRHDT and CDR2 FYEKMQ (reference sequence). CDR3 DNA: TGTGCCAGCAGCTTAGAGGACAGGGGGCCCCACGAGCAGTACTTC. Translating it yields CASSLEDRGPHEQYF.

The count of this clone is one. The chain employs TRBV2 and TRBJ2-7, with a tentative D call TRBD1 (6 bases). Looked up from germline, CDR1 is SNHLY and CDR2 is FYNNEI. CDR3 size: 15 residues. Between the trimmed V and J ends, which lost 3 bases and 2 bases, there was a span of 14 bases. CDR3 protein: CASSEGRGETYEQYF. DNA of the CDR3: TGTGCCAGCAGTGAGGGCAGGGGCGAAACCTACGAGCAGTACTTC.

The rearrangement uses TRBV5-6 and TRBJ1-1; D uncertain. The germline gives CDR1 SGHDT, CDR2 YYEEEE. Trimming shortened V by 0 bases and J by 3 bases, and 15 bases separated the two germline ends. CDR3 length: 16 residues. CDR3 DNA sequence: TGTGCCAGCAGCTTGGTTCGAACTCGAAGGGACACTGAAGCTTTCTTT. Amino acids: CASSLVRTRRDTEAFF.

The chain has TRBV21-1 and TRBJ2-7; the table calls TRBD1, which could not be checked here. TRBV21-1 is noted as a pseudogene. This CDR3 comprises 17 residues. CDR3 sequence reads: CASSNVLGTLGGLEQYF. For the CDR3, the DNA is TGTGCCAGCAGCAACGTGTTAGGGACACTTGGAGGCCTCGAGCAGTACTTC.

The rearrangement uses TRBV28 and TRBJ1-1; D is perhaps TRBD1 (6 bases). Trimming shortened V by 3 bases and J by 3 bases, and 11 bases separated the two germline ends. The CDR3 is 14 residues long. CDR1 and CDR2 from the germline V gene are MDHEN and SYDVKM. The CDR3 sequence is CASSLLGAYTEAFF. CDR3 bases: TGTGCCAGCAGTTTGCTGGGGGCGTACACTGAAGCTTTCTTT.

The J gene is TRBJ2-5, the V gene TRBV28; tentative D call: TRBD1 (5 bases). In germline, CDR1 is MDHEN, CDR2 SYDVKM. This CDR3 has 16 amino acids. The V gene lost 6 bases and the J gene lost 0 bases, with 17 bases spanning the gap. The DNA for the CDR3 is TGTGCCAGCAGCTCCTCGGACAACGTCAACCAAGAGACCCAGTACTTC. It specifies CASSSSDNVNQETQYF.

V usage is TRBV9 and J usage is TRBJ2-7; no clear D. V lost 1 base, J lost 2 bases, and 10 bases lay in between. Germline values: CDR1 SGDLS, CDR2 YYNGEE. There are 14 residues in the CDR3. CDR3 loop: CASSVSYSAYEQYF. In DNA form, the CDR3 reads TGTGCCAGCAGCGTATCATACAGTGCCTACGAGCAGTACTTC.

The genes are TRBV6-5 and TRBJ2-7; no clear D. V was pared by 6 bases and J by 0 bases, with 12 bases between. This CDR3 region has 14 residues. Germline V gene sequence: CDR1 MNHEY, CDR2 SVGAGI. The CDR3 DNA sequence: TGTGCCAGCAGATTGGACGGGCTCTCCTACGAGCAGTACTTC. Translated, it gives CASRLDGLSYEQYF.

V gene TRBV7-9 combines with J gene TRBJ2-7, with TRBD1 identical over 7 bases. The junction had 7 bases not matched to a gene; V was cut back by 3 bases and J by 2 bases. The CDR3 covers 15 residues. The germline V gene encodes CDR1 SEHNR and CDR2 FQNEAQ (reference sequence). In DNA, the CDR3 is TGTGCCAGCAGCTTCCGACAGGGTGTAACCTACGAGCAGTACTTC. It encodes CASSFRQGVTYEQYF.

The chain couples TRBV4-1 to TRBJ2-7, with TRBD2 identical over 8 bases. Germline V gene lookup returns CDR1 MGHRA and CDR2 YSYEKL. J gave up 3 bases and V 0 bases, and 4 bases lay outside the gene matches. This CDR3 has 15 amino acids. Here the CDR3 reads CASSQEESGSYEQYF. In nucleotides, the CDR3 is TGCGCCAGCAGCCAAGAAGAGAGCGGGAGCTACGAGCAGTACTTC.

The CDR3 region is CASSSGTSGTYEQYF. CDR3 coding DNA: TGCGCCAGCAGCAGCGGGACTAGCGGGACCTACGAGCAGTACTTC. The chain joins TRBV5-1 to TRBJ2-7, with 13 bases lining up with TRBD2. V shed 4 bases, J shed 2 bases, and the junction held 3 bases outside the gene matches. CDR3 size: 15 residues. Germline V gives CDR1 SGHRS, CDR2 YFSETQ.

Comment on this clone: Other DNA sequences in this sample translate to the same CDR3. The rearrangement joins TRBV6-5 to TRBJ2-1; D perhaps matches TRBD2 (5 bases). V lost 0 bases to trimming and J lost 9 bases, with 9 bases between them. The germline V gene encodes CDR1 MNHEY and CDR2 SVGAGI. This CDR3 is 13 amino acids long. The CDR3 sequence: CASSYSRVGEQFF. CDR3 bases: TGTGCCAGCAGTTACTCGAGGGTTGGTGAGCAGTTCTTC.

DNA for the CDR3: TGTGCCAGCAGCAGGGACGGCACAGATACGCAGTATTTT. Protein sequence: CASSRDGTDTQYF. The chain links TRBV5-4 to TRBJ2-3; D tentatively reads TRBD1 or TRBD2 (5 bases each). Trimming pared 4 bases from V and 1 base from J, leaving 7 bases between. Germline V gene data show CDR1 as SGHNT and CDR2 as YYREEE (reference sequence). CDR3 length: 13 residues.

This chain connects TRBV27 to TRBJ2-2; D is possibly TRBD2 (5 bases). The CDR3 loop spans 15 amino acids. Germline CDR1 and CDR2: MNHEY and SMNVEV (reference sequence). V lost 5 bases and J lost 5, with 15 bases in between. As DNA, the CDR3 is TGTGCCAGCAGTCTGACTACTCAAGGTACCGGGGAGCTGTTTTTT. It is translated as CASSLTTQGTGELFF.

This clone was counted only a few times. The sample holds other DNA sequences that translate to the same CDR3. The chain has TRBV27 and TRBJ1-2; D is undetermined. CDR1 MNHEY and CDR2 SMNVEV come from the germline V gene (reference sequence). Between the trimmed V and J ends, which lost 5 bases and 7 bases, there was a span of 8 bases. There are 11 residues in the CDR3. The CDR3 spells CASSPGVGYTF. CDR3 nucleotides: TGTGCCAGCAGTCCCGGGGTTGGCTACACCTTC.